Listed below are T cell receptor beta chains from one sample, sequenced in a study of blood T cell repertoires in COVID-19. Only in-frame clones appear in the TCRdb table, and some are missing; sequencing was by immunoSEQ multiplex PCR. The sample gives some 30,000 clones, around 90% of which show up once; approximately 1% is in the top ten. Sequences were obtained from peripheral blood. Receptors were obtained from a man in his sixties or seventies with active or convalescent COVID-19. CDR3s include the opening cysteine and the closing phenylalanine or tryptophan. D genes are given only for firm matches. The size of a clone is reported for some rows only, either as once, few or many, or as a class for expanded clones.

-	TRBV18	TRBJ2-3	-	CASSASGRTDTQYF
-	TRBV6-2/TRBV6-3	TRBJ1-1	-	CASSYVRGNTEAFF
-	TRBV6-4	TRBJ1-1	-	CASSREMNTEAFF
-	TRBV7-2	TRBJ2-1	-	CASSLQYNEQFF
TRBD2	TRBV28	TRBJ2-7	-	CASSSPSGNLEQYF
-	TRBV28	TRBJ1-1	-	CASRSAGKTEAFF
TRBD1	TRBV7-3	TRBJ1-6	few	CASSFGQAQGSPLHF
-	TRBV5-1	TRBJ2-1	-	CASSSDSSYNEQFF
TRBD1	TRBV6-5	TRBJ1-5	-	CASSTGTVGQPQHF
-	TRBV19	TRBJ1-2	-	CASSIQGPQGYGYTF
-	TRBV18	TRBJ1-2	-	CASSPGGTNGYTF
-	TRBV7-2	TRBJ1-4	-	CASSLVRGGNEKLFF
TRBD2	TRBV18	TRBJ2-7	-	CASSPPGGRGREQYF
-	TRBV7-9	TRBJ1-3	-	CASSLMTARSGNTIYF
-	TRBV11-1	TRBJ1-5	-	CASSLSPGDQPQHF
-	TRBV25-1	TRBJ2-7	-	CASNRLGGYEQYF
TRBD2	TRBV6-2/TRBV6-3	TRBJ2-1	-	CASSYSGTRWFF
TRBD1	TRBV9	TRBJ2-5	-	CASSVLGQGGETQYF
-	TRBV7-8	TRBJ1-4	-	CASSSYSGTNEKLFF
TRBD1	TRBV7-3	TRBJ1-3	-	CASSLGQSSGNTIYF
-	TRBV6-5	TRBJ2-7	-	CASSRGYRSYEQYF
-	TRBV5-1	TRBJ2-7	-	CASRAGISYEQYF
-	TRBV28	TRBJ2-7	few	CASSLSGFGGMSYEQYF
-	TRBV14	TRBJ2-4	-	CASSQAGAKNIQYF
-	TRBV11-2	TRBJ2-5	-	CASSLGVTDQETQYF
-	TRBV5-1	TRBJ2-7	-	CASSLEGSTYEQYF
TRBD2	TRBV7-2	TRBJ2-5	-	CASSLGLAGKQETQYF
-	TRBV6-1	TRBJ1-2	-	CASSEQDYYGYTF
-	TRBV6-6	TRBJ1-1	-	CASSLEVSTEAFF
-	TRBV2	TRBJ1-2	-	CASSVGREVSGYTF
-	TRBV5-5	TRBJ1-1	-	CASSLAPNTEAFF
-	TRBV7-9	TRBJ1-2	-	CASSLSTDAYGYTF
-	TRBV6-2/TRBV6-3	TRBJ1-5	few	CASSYPIQGYQPQHF
-	TRBV4-3	TRBJ1-2	-	CASSQMRIQGNYGYTF
TRBD1	TRBV7-3	TRBJ1-1	-	CASSLRPGQGNTEAFF
TRBD1	TRBV13	TRBJ1-5	-	CASSRDRGNQPQHF
-	TRBV5-1	TRBJ1-2	-	CASSLQGKPTNYGYTF
-	TRBV7-8	TRBJ2-4	-	CASSFTGILAKNIQYF
-	TRBV28	TRBJ2-1	-	CASSLRRSYNEQFF
-	TRBV9	TRBJ1-3	-	CASSVGVSGNTIYF
-	TRBV6-1	TRBJ2-3	-	CASSEGPGADTQYF
TRBD2	TRBV6-2/TRBV6-3	TRBJ2-3	-	CASSDTSGDTDTQYF
-	TRBV7-9	TRBJ1-1	-	CASSLDMNTEAFF
TRBD1	TRBV29-1	TRBJ2-7	-	CSVERQGLHEQYF
-	TRBV2	TRBJ2-3	-	CASSYRDRTDTQYF